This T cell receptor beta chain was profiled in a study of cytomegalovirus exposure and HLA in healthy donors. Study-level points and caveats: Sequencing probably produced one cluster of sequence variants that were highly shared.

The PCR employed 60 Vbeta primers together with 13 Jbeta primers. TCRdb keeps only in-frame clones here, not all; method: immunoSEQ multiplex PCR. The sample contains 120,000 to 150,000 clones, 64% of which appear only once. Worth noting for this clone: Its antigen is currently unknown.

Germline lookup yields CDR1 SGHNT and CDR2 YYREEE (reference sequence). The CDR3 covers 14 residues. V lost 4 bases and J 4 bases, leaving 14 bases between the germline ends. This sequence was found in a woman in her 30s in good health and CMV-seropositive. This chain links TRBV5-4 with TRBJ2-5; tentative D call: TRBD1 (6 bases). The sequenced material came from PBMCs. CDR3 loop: CASSGQTSRETQYF. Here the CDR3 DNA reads TGTGCCAGCAGCGGACAGACATCTCGAGAGACCCAGTACTTC.